This T cell receptor beta chain was documented in a study of beta chain features in type 1 diabetes. General study findings and limits: Shortening of TCRB CDR3s, moderate but significant, appeared in all four CD4+ subsets of Type 1 diabetes patients. More deletions and fewer insertions at VDJ junctions were found in patients with type 1 diabetes. The study notes PCR might favor shorter templates equally in patients and controls.

Looked up from germline, CDR1 is SGHNT and CDR2 is YYREEE (reference sequence). This CDR3 is 14 amino acids long. Deletions cut 3 bases from V and 1 base from J, with 11 bases between. Notes on this clone: The antigen is unknown. Other DNA sequences in the same sample also yield this CDR3.

Since all of the isolated RNA was reverse transcribed, expressed TCRB transcripts were what got sequenced. Generated by immunoSEQ multiplex PCR, the TCRdb table keeps only in-frame clones and is missing some. Counted here are roughly 300,000 clones, approximately 14% occurring once; the ten biggest clones make up about 6.7%. Sequenced material: central memory CD4+ T cells from blood. V gene TRBV5-4 combines with J gene TRBJ2-7; TRBD1 or TRBD2 may be the D gene (6 bases each). The sequence derives from a man aged 30-40 years in good health. CDR3 coding DNA: TGTGCCAGCAGCTCCAGGGGAGGATCCTACGAGCAGTACTTC. Protein product: CASSSRGGSYEQYF.